This T cell receptor (beta chain) was captured in a study of blood T cell repertoires in COVID-19. Method: immunoSEQ multiplex PCR; TCRdb's copy keeps in-frame clones and lacks some. Here the sample spans 150,000 or so clones, 80% to 90% being singletons. The V and J ends lost 4 bases and 4 bases respectively, with 20 bases between them. Looked up from germline, CDR1 is SEHNR and CDR2 is FQNEAQ (reference sequence). The CDR3 length is 17 residues. What was sequenced was peripheral blood. This TCR was sampled from a man aged 35 to 55 who had recovered from COVID-19. The rearrangement links TRBV7-9 to TRBJ2-1; a possible D gene is TRBD1 (6 bases). The DNA for the CDR3 is TGTGCCAGCAGCTGGCAGGGGAACCTCCGAGGGTACAATGAGCAGTTCTTC. Protein sequence: CASSWQGNLRGYNEQFF.